Shown below are 21 T cell receptor beta chains from a single sample sequenced in a study of blood T cell repertoires in COVID-19. Assay used: immunoSEQ multiplex PCR; TCRdb lists only in-frame clones, some missing. The top ten hold roughly 1.2% of the sample, which has 250,000 to 300,000 clones, about 89% seen once. The material sequenced was PBMCs or T cells enriched from blood (not recorded which). The receptors were gathered from a human donor in a cohort exposed to, infected with or recovered from COVID-19 (not recorded which). The donor label of this sample is uncertain.

In this sample, this clone turned up once. This chain uses TRBV19 with TRBJ1-3, with no clear D. Trimming left V 4 bases short and J 7 bases short, with 14 bases between. The CDR3 has 14 residues. The germline V gene encodes CDR1 LNHDA and CDR2 SQIVND (reference sequence). The CDR3 loop is CASSTLESWNTIYF. The CDR3 region has the DNA TGTGCCAGTAGTACACTCGAGTCGTGGAACACCATATATTTT.

The CDR3 coding sequence is TGTGCCAGCGTAGGACAGATTTCCACTGAAGCTTTCTTT. Its translation: CASVGQISTEAFF. This chain uses TRBV5-6 with TRBJ1-1, with TRBD1 as a possible D gene (6 bases). The CDR3 runs to 13 residues. V was cut by 7 bases and J by 4 bases, with 14 bases left in between. Per the germline V gene, CDR1 is SGHDT and CDR2 is YYEEEE.

This clone was seen once. The rearrangement joins TRBV28 to TRBJ2-2; 8 nucleotides agree with TRBD2. Germline-derived CDR1 and CDR2 are MDHEN and SYDVKM. V shed 6 bases, J shed 5 bases, and the junction held 8 bases outside the gene matches. The CDR3 length is 15 residues. The CDR3 nucleotides read TGTGCCAGCAGGTCTGGCGGGGGGTGGACCGGGGAGCTGTTTTTT. Translated: CASRSGGGWTGELFF.

This sequence joins TRBV16 and TRBJ1-2; TRBD1 aligns across 9 bases. The CDR3 spans 14 residues. Germline V gene sequence: CDR1 KGHSY, CDR2 FQNENV. The junction had 3 bases not matched to a gene; V was cut back by 0 bases and J by 7 bases. The CDR3 DNA is TGTGCCAGCAGCCAATCGGGGACAGGGTCTGGCTACACCTTC. It is translated as CASSQSGTGSGYTF.

The chain links TRBV12-3 or TRBV12-4 to TRBJ2-7; no reliable D call. This CDR3 is 13 amino acids long. V lost 2 bases to trimming and J lost 0 bases, with 5 bases between them. The CDR3 sequence: CASSLYSSYEQYF. DNA of the CDR3: TGTGCCAGCAGTTTATATAGCTCCTACGAGCAGTACTTC.

V and J are TRBV6-5 and TRBJ1-2; D is ambiguous. CDR1 MNHEY and CDR2 SVGAGI come from the germline V gene. V shed 0 bases and J shed 6 bases, with 11 bases lying between them. CDR3 length: 14 residues. The DNA for the CDR3 is TGTGCCAGCAGTTACTCGAGACAAAAGGATGGCTACACCTTC. This sequence encodes CASSYSRQKDGYTF.

As regards this clone: This same CDR3 is encoded by further DNA sequences in the sample. The chain has TRBV24-1 and TRBJ2-5; D gene unclear. The germline gives CDR1 KGHDR, CDR2 SFDVKD. The CDR3 consists of 11 residues. Trimming cost V 6 bases and J 4 bases, with 5 bases left between them. The CDR3 loop is CATSSGETQYF. In nucleotides, the CDR3 is TGTGCCACCAGTTCGGGAGAGACCCAGTACTTC.

The CDR3 region is CASSNREGREKLFF. CDR3 in DNA: TGTGCCAGCAGTAACAGGGAGGGAAGGGAAAAACTGTTTTTT. The chain couples TRBV7-9 to TRBJ1-4; TRBD1 is a possible D gene (6 bases). This CDR3 is 14 amino acids long. V gave up 6 bases and J gave up 8 bases, with 16 bases separating them. Looked up from germline, CDR1 is SEHNR and CDR2 is FQNEAQ (reference sequence).

The V and J genes are TRBV7-3 and TRBJ2-7; D is possibly TRBD2 (5 bases). This CDR3 is built from 13 residues. Between the trimmed V and J ends, which lost 0 bases and 6 bases, there was a span of 9 bases. Looked up from germline, CDR1 is SGHTA and CDR2 is FQGTGA. Here the CDR3 DNA reads TGTGCCAGCAGCTTAACCGGGGAAACCGAGCAGTACTTC. As protein: CASSLTGETEQYF. Using reference TRBV7-3 and TRBJ2-7 for the parts outside the CDR3, the full variable domain is GAGVSQTPSNKVTEKGKYVELRCDPISGHTALYWYRQSLGQGPEFLIYFQGTGAADDSGLPNDRFFAVRPEGSVSTLKIQRTERGDSAVYLCASSLTGETEQYFGPGTRLTVT.

The chain links TRBV18 to TRBJ1-5; D unclear. Germline V lookup: CDR1 KGHSH, CDR2 LQKENI. V was shortened by 2 bases and J by 3 bases, with 17 bases between the two germline ends. The CDR3 loop spans 17 amino acids. In DNA form, the CDR3 reads TGTGCCAGCTCACCAGTCGTTCTAGGCACTTCCAATCAGCCCCAGCATTTT. It encodes CASSPVVLGTSNQPQHF.

The chain employs TRBV30 and TRBJ2-5; D is uncertain. The CDR3 runs 13 residues. Germline V gene lookup returns CDR1 GTSNPN and CDR2 SVGIG (reference sequence). V lost 0 bases, J lost 5 bases, and 10 bases lay in between. In DNA form, the CDR3 reads TGTGCCTGGAGTGTGTCCCATCGGGAGACCCAGTACTTC. The encoded protein is CAWSVSHRETQYF.

A single count supports this clone. The rearrangement uses TRBV9 and TRBJ2-7; 11 bases fit TRBD2. V was clipped by 2 bases and J by 6 bases; unmatched bases: 7. The CDR3 runs to 15 residues. Germline-derived CDR1 and CDR2 are SGDLS and YYNGEE. The CDR3 DNA sequence: TGTGCCAGCAGCGTTACTAGCGGGGGTAATACCGAGCAGTACTTC. Translating it yields CASSVTSGGNTEQYF.

This clone came up many times. The chain joins TRBV11-2 to TRBJ2-1; 11 positions agree with TRBD2. CDR1 SGHAT and CDR2 FQNNGV come from the germline V gene. V gave up 5 bases and J gave up 7 bases; unmatched junction bases: 7. The CDR3 loop spans 15 amino acids. CDR3 sequence: CASSPIAGGRNEQFF. DNA of the CDR3: TGTGCCAGCAGCCCTATAGCGGGGGGGCGGAATGAGCAGTTCTTC.

V is TRBV25-1 and J is TRBJ2-1, with D possibly TRBD1 on 5 matching bases. CDR1 is MGHDK and CDR2 is SYGVNS in the germline V gene. The CDR3 is 11 amino acids. V lost 7 bases to trimming and J lost 9 bases, with 10 bases between them. The CDR3 region is CASTRGFEQFF. For the CDR3, the DNA is TGTGCCAGCACTAGGGGTTTTGAGCAGTTCTTC.

This clone was recorded once. The chain's CDR3 is CASSSIQGAPGANVLTF. The CDR3 DNA reads TGTGCCAGCAGCAGTATACAGGGGGCGCCTGGGGCCAACGTCCTGACTTTC. The chain links TRBV3-1 (or the pseudogene TRBV3-2) to TRBJ2-6, with 9 bases identical to TRBD1. Trimming cost V 5 bases and J 2 bases; bases outside gene matches: 7. From germline, CDR1 is LGHDT and CDR2 YNNKEL (reference sequence). CDR3 size: 17 residues.

The genes are TRBV5-4 and TRBJ2-4, with 8 positions matching TRBD1. The CDR3 length is 13 residues. Germline V gene sequence: CDR1 SGHNT, CDR2 YYREEE (reference sequence). Losses at the gene ends were 3 bases for V and 8 bases for J; bases not matched to a gene: 4. CDR3 bases: TGTGCCAGCAGCTCTGACAGGGGTGACATTCAGTACTTC. Translation: CASSSDRGDIQYF.

The chain combines TRBV30 with TRBJ2-2; 7 nucleotides line up with TRBD1. Germline V gene sequence: CDR1 GTSNPN, CDR2 SVGIG (reference sequence). CDR3 length equals 15 residues. V shed 2 bases and J 6 bases; nucleotides not matched to a gene: 9. CDR3 sequence (DNA): TGTGCCTGGAGTATGGACAGGTCGGGGTCCGGGGAGCTGTTTTTT. Its translation is CAWSMDRSGSGELFF.

The V gene is TRBV27, the J gene TRBJ1-4, with D tentatively TRBD1 (6 bases). The CDR3 extends over 12 amino acids. Trimming stripped 3 bases from V and 8 bases from J, with 7 bases between. CDR1 and CDR2 from the germline V gene are MNHEY and SMNVEV (reference sequence). The CDR3 nucleotides read TGTGCCAGCAGTTTCGACAGGGAAAAACTGTTTTTT. Amino acid sequence: CASSFDREKLFF.

A few counts support this clone. The V gene is TRBV18, the J gene TRBJ2-1, with 9 nucleotides matching TRBD2. Germline CDR1 is KGHSH and CDR2 is LQKENI. V dropped 6 bases and J dropped 7; count of bases not matched to a gene: 10. The CDR3 is 15 residues long. In nucleotides, the CDR3 is TGTGCCAGCTCCCTTCGTGCGGGGGGGCGAAATGAGCAGTTCTTC. This gives the protein CASSLRAGGRNEQFF.

CDR3 protein: CASSPTGSNYGYTF. The CDR3 DNA reads as TGTGCCAGCAGCCCCACGGGGTCTAACTATGGCTACACCTTC. The J gene is TRBJ1-2, the V gene TRBV11-2; D remains unclear. V dropped 5 bases and J dropped 0 bases, with 10 bases sitting between them. CDR3 length equals 14 residues. Germline CDR1 SGHAT, CDR2 FQNNGV.

This sequence joins TRBV5-5 and TRBJ1-1, with a weak D call TRBD1 (5 bases). The V end was cut by 0 bases, the J end by 2 bases, with 20 bases between. The germline CDR1 and CDR2 sequences are SGHKS and YYEKEE (reference sequence). The CDR3 loop spans 18 amino acids. The CDR3 loop reads CASSLALIWGRANTEAFF. The CDR3 bases are TGTGCCAGCAGCTTGGCCCTTATTTGGGGCAGGGCAAACACTGAAGCTTTCTTT. Based on the CDR3 plus reference TRBV5-5 and TRBJ1-1, the full variable domain is DAGVTQSPTHLIKTRGQQVTLRCSPISGHKSVSWYQQVLGQGPQFIFQYYEKEERGRGNFPDRFSARQFPNYSSELNVNALLLGDSALYLCASSLALIWGRANTEAFFGQGTRLTVV.